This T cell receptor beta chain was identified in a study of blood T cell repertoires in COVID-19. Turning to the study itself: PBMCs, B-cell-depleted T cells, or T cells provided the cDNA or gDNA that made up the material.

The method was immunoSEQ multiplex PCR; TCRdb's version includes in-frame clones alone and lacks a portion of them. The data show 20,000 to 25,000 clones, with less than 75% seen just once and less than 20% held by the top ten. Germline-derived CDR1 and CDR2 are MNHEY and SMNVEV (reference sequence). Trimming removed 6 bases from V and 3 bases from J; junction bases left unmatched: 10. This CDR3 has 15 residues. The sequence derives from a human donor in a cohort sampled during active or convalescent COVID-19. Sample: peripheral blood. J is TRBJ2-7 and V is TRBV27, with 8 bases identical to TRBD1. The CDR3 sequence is CASRISPGTGYEQYF. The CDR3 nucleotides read TGTGCCAGCAGGATAAGTCCCGGGACAGGCTACGAGCAGTACTTC.